The next 26 T cell receptor beta chains were all read from a single sample in a study of Graves' ophthalmopathy and Graves' hyperthyroidism. As the template, RNA transcripts were used to amplify TCR beta CDR3 regions. The first round was an RT-PCR with HTBI primers, and the second round was a multiplex PCR. Via MiXCR, TCRdb re-called the multiplex PCR reads, giving one row per CDR3 protein. The profile shows roughly 500,000 distinct CDR3 sequences, roughly an eighth of them singletons. The sequencing sample was made of blood. The source is a woman aged 25 to 45 with Graves' ophthalmopathy.

The chain joins TRBV30 to TRBJ1-1, with 8 bases lining up with TRBD1. CDR3 length: 15 residues. J lost 1 base, V lost 0 bases, and 4 bases had no gene match. The germline CDR1 and CDR2 sequences are GTSNPN and SVGIG (reference sequence). CDR3 nucleotide sequence: TGTGCCTGGAGTGTACTGACAGGGGAGAACACTGAAGCTTTCTTT. Protein product: CAWSVLTGENTEAFF.

This clonotype appeared a few times. The chain has TRBV30 and TRBJ2-4, with D tentatively TRBD1 or TRBD2 (5 bases each). The CDR3 has 14 amino acids. Trimming took off 0 bases at V and 8 bases at J, with 14 bases between the two ends. CDR1 and CDR2 (germline): GTSNPN, SVGIG (reference sequence). Written as DNA, the CDR3 is TGTGCCTGGAGTGTTGTCACGGGACGGGACATTCAGTACTTC. It encodes CAWSVVTGRDIQYF.

As concerns this clonotype: A much larger clone is a single base away; this may be a read error. Here the CDR3 omits its conserved ending phenylalanine or tryptophan, so a read error is the likely source. The gene calls are TRBV30 and TRBJ1-3, with 7 bases aligning to TRBD1. The CDR3 consists of 14 residues. The V and J ends lost 3 bases and 7 bases, in that order; junction bases with no gene match: 9. The germline gives CDR1 GTSNPN, CDR2 SVGIG (reference sequence). Here the CDR3 reads CAWRLRDSYNTIYL. For the CDR3, the DNA is TGTGCCTGGAGACTCCGGGACAGCTATAACACCATATATTTG.

This clonotype was seen repeatedly, ten times or more. J is TRBJ1-5 and V is TRBV6-1; 7 nucleotides line up with TRBD1. There are 16 residues in the CDR3. V trimming: 6 bases; J trimming: 4 bases; junction bases outside the gene matches: 12. Germline V CDR1 and CDR2: MNHNS, SASEGT. The CDR3 bases are TGTGCCAGCAGCGACGACAGGGCGGGGGGGAATCAGCCCCAGCATTTT. Its translation is CASSDDRAGGNQPQHF.

This clonotype was picked up many times. The chain couples TRBV6-5 to TRBJ2-7; the D gene could be TRBD1 or TRBD2 (5 bases each). The CDR3 extends over 15 amino acids. Germline loops: CDR1 MNHEY, CDR2 SVGAGI. Trimming removed 6 bases at V and 1 base at J, with 16 bases between. Here the CDR3 reads CASSHDRGRSYEQYF. CDR3 bases: TGTGCCAGCAGCCACGATCGGGGACGGTCCTACGAGCAGTACTTC.

The sample holds many counts of this clonotype. This chain links TRBV15 with TRBJ1-3; D gene ambiguous. Germline V gives CDR1 LNHNV, CDR2 YYDKDF (reference sequence). This CDR3 is built from 14 residues. V lost 1 base to trimming and J lost 0 bases, with 4 bases between them. CDR3 sequence: CATSRGSSGNTIYF. In DNA, the CDR3 is TGTGCCACCAGCAGAGGATCCTCTGGAAACACCATATATTTT. Together with reference TRBV15 and TRBJ1-3, the CDR3 gives the full variable domain: DAMVIQNPRYQVTQFGKPVTLSCSQTLNHNVMYWYQQKSSQAPKLLFHYYDKDFNNEADTPDNFQSRRPNTSFCFLDIRSPGLGDTAMYLCATSRGSSGNTIYFGEGSWLTVV.

This clonotype occurred many times. The genes are TRBV12-3 or TRBV12-4 and TRBJ1-1; D remains unclear. V dropped 10 bases and J dropped 5 bases, with 20 bases sitting between them. The CDR3 length is 14 residues. As DNA, the CDR3 is TGTGCCAACTCCATGAAGGGAGAAGGGACTGAAGCTTTCTTT. Amino acid sequence: CANSMKGEGTEAFF.

Many counts were recorded for this clonotype. The chain is built from TRBV6-1 and TRBJ2-7; D unresolved. V lost 2 bases to trimming and J lost 0 bases, with 8 bases between them. This CDR3 has 14 amino acids. CDR1 is MNHNS and CDR2 is SASEGT in the germline V gene. The CDR3 DNA follows: TGTGCCAGCAGTGAAAGCCACAGCTCCTACGAGCAGTACTTC. Its translation is CASSESHSSYEQYF.

With regard to this clonotype: One junction end disagrees with the germline gene, perhaps due to a read error. The V call is TRBV11-2, the J call TRBJ2-7; the D is unclear. Germline V CDR1 and CDR2: SGHAT, FQNNGV. The CDR3 contains 12 residues. CDR3 DNA sequence: TGTGCCAGCAGCCCCCAAGGGATCGAGCAGTGCTTC. Translating gives CASSPQGIEQCF.

This chain joins TRBV20-1 and TRBJ1-6; no clear D. Trimming removed 6 bases from V and 10 bases from J, with 13 bases in between. This CDR3 is 12 amino acids long. Germline loops: CDR1 DFQATT, CDR2 SNEGSKA (reference sequence). CDR3 region: CSAPSGNSPLHF. The CDR3, as DNA: TGCAGTGCCCCCTCCGGGAACTCACCCCTCCACTTT.

Many counts were recorded for this clonotype. DNA for the CDR3: TGTGCCTGGGGACACTCTGACGAGCAGTACTTC. This codes for CAWGHSDEQYF. The J gene is TRBJ2-7, the V gene TRBV30, with D tentatively TRBD1 (5 bases). V lost 5 bases to trimming and J lost 5 bases, with 10 bases between them. The CDR3 runs to 11 residues. Germline-derived CDR1 and CDR2 are GTSNPN and SVGIG (reference sequence).

The chain employs TRBV6-5 and TRBJ1-2, with no clear D. CDR1 and CDR2 from the germline V gene are MNHEY and SVGAGI. This CDR3 contains 15 residues. V was cut by 0 bases and J by 3 bases, with 11 bases left in between. The CDR3 DNA sequence: TGTGCCAGCAGTTACTCGTTCTTGGGAGACTATGGCTACACCTTC. This sequence encodes CASSYSFLGDYGYTF.

This clonotype has ten or more counts. The chain uses TRBV20-1 and TRBJ2-5; D is unresolved. Germline V gene sequence: CDR1 DFQATT, CDR2 SNEGSKA (reference sequence). This CDR3 contains 10 residues. Trimming removed 4 bases at V and 2 bases at J, with 2 bases between. The CDR3 DNA sequence: TGCAGTGCTATACAAGAGACCCAGTACTTC. Translating it yields CSAIQETQYF.

This clonotype was seen ten or more times. The rearrangement joins TRBV20-1 to TRBJ1-2; tentative D call: TRBD1 (5 bases). Germline CDR1 DFQATT, CDR2 SNEGSKA (reference sequence). Trimming took 5 bases from V and 8 from J, leaving 18 bases between them. The CDR3 contains 13 residues. The CDR3 sequence is CSAHFNGAEGYTF. CDR3 DNA sequence: TGCAGTGCTCACTTCAACGGGGCAGAAGGCTACACCTTC.

This clonotype was detected ten times or more. The chain links TRBV20-1 to TRBJ2-7; D may correspond to TRBD1 or TRBD2 (5 bases each). V was pared by 3 bases and J by 0 bases, with 9 bases between. The CDR3 sequence is 13 residues long. Looked up from germline, CDR1 is DFQATT and CDR2 is SNEGSKA (reference sequence). The CDR3 spells CSARGTDSYEQYF. Here the CDR3 DNA reads TGCAGTGCTAGGGGGACGGACTCCTACGAGCAGTACTTC.

This clonotype was counted many times. The V call is TRBV20-1, the J call TRBJ1-1, with D uncertain. Germline V gene sequence: CDR1 DFQATT, CDR2 SNEGSKA (reference sequence). V shed 8 bases and J shed 1 base, with 5 bases lying between them. The CDR3 sequence is 10 residues long. CDR3 sequence reads: CSSANTEAFF. CDR3 sequence (DNA): TGCAGTTCCGCGAACACTGAAGCTTTCTTT.

Ten or more counts support this clonotype. This sequence joins TRBV6-2 or TRBV6-3 and TRBJ2-4; maybe TRBD2 (6 bases). Germline CDR1 MNHEY, CDR2 SVGEGT. The CDR3 spans 16 residues. Trimming removed 5 bases at V and 6 bases at J, with 20 bases between. The CDR3 DNA follows: TGTGCCAGCAGTGGGGGGTGGAGGGAGCTCGGAAACATTCAGTACTTC. It codes for CASSGGWRELGNIQYF.

Ten or more counts support this clonotype. The rearrangement uses TRBV12-3 or TRBV12-4 and TRBJ2-2; 7 nucleotides match TRBD1. J lost 5 bases, V lost 4 bases, and 4 bases had no gene match. The CDR3 spans 14 residues. This CDR3 is CASSSTGLTGELFF. CDR3 nucleotides: TGTGCCAGCAGTTCGACAGGGTTAACCGGGGAGCTGTTTTTT.

This clonotype was seen at least ten times. This chain connects TRBV2 to TRBJ1-6; D is ambiguous. Germline assignment: CDR1 SNHLY and CDR2 FYNNEI. The CDR3 has 14 residues. Trimming removed 9 bases at V and 0 bases at J, with 9 bases between. The CDR3 DNA sequence: TGTGCCAGTACGATGGACTCCTATAATTCACCCCTCCACTTT. Protein product: CASTMDSYNSPLHF. The whole variable domain, filled in from reference TRBV2 and TRBJ1-6, reads EPEVTQTPSHQVTQMGQEVILRCVPISNHLYFYWYRQILGQKVEFLVSFYNNEISEKSEIFDDQFSVERPDGSNFTLKIRSTKLEDSAMYFCASTMDSYNSPLHFGNGTRLTVT.

The chain employs TRBV4-1 and TRBJ1-5, with D possibly TRBD1 on 5 matching bases. Per the germline V gene, CDR1 is MGHRA and CDR2 is YSYEKL. The CDR3 loop spans 17 amino acids. Trimming stripped 1 base from V and 3 bases from J, with 16 bases between. In DNA form, the CDR3 reads TGCGCCAGCAGCCAAGGGCCCGACAGAAGGTTCAATCAGCCCCAGCATTTT. Protein: CASSQGPDRRFNQPQHF.

This chain connects TRBV6-1 to TRBJ2-2; TRBD2 agrees at 8 bases. This CDR3 contains 17 residues. CDR1 and CDR2 (germline): MNHNS, SASEGT. After removal of 4 bases from V and 2 bases from J, the junction contained 9 bases not matched to a gene. In nucleotides, the CDR3 is TGTGCCAGCAGTGCGGGAGCGGGGGTTCCCAACACCGGGGAGCTGTTTTTT. Protein sequence: CASSAGAGVPNTGELFF.

The genes are TRBV5-1 and TRBJ2-5; D not certain. The germline CDR1 and CDR2 sequences are SGHRS and YFSETQ. CDR3 length equals 13 residues. V lost 6 bases, J lost 2 bases, and 11 bases lay in between. The DNA for the CDR3 is TGCGCCAGCAACATCGGGCTGCAAGAGACCCAGTACTTC. This codes for CASNIGLQETQYF.

This clonotype was detected many times. V and J are TRBV28 and TRBJ2-5; 12 bases align to TRBD1. CDR3 size: 18 residues. The V gene's germline CDR1 is MDHEN and CDR2 SYDVKM. Trimming cost V 5 bases and J 1 base; bases outside gene matches: 11. The CDR3 region is CASSLRKRDRGPQETQYF. The CDR3 coding sequence is TGTGCCAGCAGTCTTCGAAAACGGGACAGGGGGCCCCAAGAGACCCAGTACTTC.

This clonotype was detected many times. The rearrangement links TRBV20-1 to TRBJ1-2; D may be TRBD1 (5 bases). This CDR3 region has 14 residues. Germline V gene lookup returns CDR1 DFQATT and CDR2 SNEGSKA (reference sequence). V shed 5 bases and J shed 5 bases, with 18 bases lying between them. Here the CDR3 DNA reads TGCAGTGCTGGGCGCGGGGGTGAACGTTATGGCTACACCTTC. This gives the protein CSAGRGGERYGYTF.

This clonotype was detected many times. J is TRBJ1-5 and V is TRBV6-5; a weak D match, TRBD1 (6 bases). The CDR3 is made up of 13 amino acids. V dropped 2 bases and J dropped 8 bases, with 10 bases sitting between them. The germline CDR1 and CDR2 sequences are MNHEY and SVGAGI. The CDR3 bases are TGTGCCAGCAGTTACCAAAGGGGGGAGCCCCAGCATTTT. Residues: CASSYQRGEPQHF.

The sample holds many counts of this clonotype. The chain joins TRBV6-2 or TRBV6-3 to TRBJ1-6, with D possibly matching TRBD1 (5 bases). V lost 7 bases, J lost 8 bases, and 12 bases lay in between. The CDR3 covers 13 residues. In germline, CDR1 is MNHEY, CDR2 SVGEGT. CDR3 sequence reads: CASKQGFDSPLHF. CDR3 bases: TGTGCCAGCAAGCAGGGTTTTGATTCACCCCTCCACTTT.